This T cell receptor (beta chain) was sequenced in a study of blood T cell repertoires in COVID-19. This clone was seen once. Sequencing was performed with immunoSEQ multiplex PCR; in TCRdb, only in-frame clones are kept and a portion is missing. The sample includes around 450,000 clones, around 89% of them seen just once. V lost 4 bases to trimming and J lost 7 bases; unmatched junction nucleotides: 9. In germline, CDR1 is SGHDN, CDR2 FVKESK. This CDR3 has 15 amino acids. Sequencing was carried out using peripheral blood. This chain connects TRBV14 to TRBJ1-1; 10 nucleotides match TRBD1. This receptor was identified in a woman aged 25 to 45 with acute or convalescent COVID-19. The CDR3, as DNA: TGTGCCAGCAGCCTTCGGACAGGGGGGACCTTTGAAGCTTTCTTT. It encodes CASSLRTGGTFEAFF.